The sequence of this T cell receptor beta chain was determined in a study of Ad26.COV2.S vaccination and SARS-CoV-2 variants (dated by TCRdb to the early 2020s). Some background on the complete study: Donors in the vaccine arm were drawn from COV1001, a phase I-IIa trial of Ad26.COV2.S in healthy adults that was multicentre, randomized, double-blind and placebo-controlled. Ad26.COV2.S was administered intramuscularly at a dose of 5x10^10 or 1x10^11 viral particles, either as one shot or as two shots given 56 days apart. Sequencing of the TCRbeta repertoire served to evaluate the specificity and breadth of SARS-CoV-2-reactive T cell receptors following Ad26.COV2.S vaccination. A total of 32 samples were included in the TCR-sequenced set, comprising about 20 Ad26.COV2.S vaccine recipients, 5 placebo recipients and 8 SARS-CoV-2 convalescent individuals. Trial participants were randomized into five groups of five: low-dose or high-dose Ad26.COV2.S given once or twice, or placebo on both occasions. Investigators did not know the trial group allocation while performing experiments and assessing outcomes. Here is what the overall study found, with its caveats: According to the authors, total T cell responses may have been underestimated by the TCR breadth and depth analyses. Spike-specific TCR breadth was higher in Ad26.COV2.S recipients than in placebo recipients (P = 0.0014). Substantial breadth of spike-specific CD8+ and CD4+ T cell responses was reported after vaccination. Comparable non-spike TCR breadth was observed between vaccine and placebo recipients, consistent with only spike being contained in the vaccine. Comparing responses between vaccine doses or regimens was not something the study was powered to do.

The immunoSEQ Assay was the method used to sequence TCRbeta CDR3 regions. After extraction, genomic DNA underwent amplification by bias-controlled multiplex PCR, followed by high-throughput sequencing. Per the source publication's procedure: To quantify the absolute abundance of every unique TCRbeta CDR3 region, sequences were collapsed and filtered. T cell fraction was estimated by normalizing TCRbeta template counts to usable DNA, with usable DNA measured through amplification of reference genes found in all nucleated cells. Repertoire TCRs were annotated as SARS-CoV-2-specific by exact matching of V gene, CDR3 amino acid sequence and J gene to a known reactive TCR set. The reference SARS-CoV-2 TCR set was derived from MIRA and filtered for enrichment in COVID-19-positive ImmuneCODE repertoires, a step that removed public or cross-reactive TCRs. Based on the MIRA antigens, annotated TCRs were further analysed at the level of specific ORF or position within ORF. Depth was the summed frequency of annotated unique rearrangements, while breadth was defined as annotated unique rearrangements over total unique productive rearrangements. Two-sided Wilcoxon rank-sum tests were applied when comparing TCR breadth between groups. TCRdb took this table from immuneACCESS and kept in-frame rearrangements with V and J called. Such tables lack part of the clones; where checked against another copy, unresolved V genes explain under half of the gap, and the rest is unexplained. Clone size and V and J calls were adopted from that table, with D and trimming inferred from the DNA. In this sample the table shows some 390,000 clones, 80% to 90% of which occur a single time. The top ten clones comprise approximately 3.7% of the sample.

The sample's treatment or condition, from its label and the paper: some 20 received Ad26.COV2.S at low or high dose, single or two shots; about 5 received placebo; per-sample allocation not given. Repertoires of vaccine and placebo recipients were sequenced from samples collected on day 63 after the first injection. In Cohort 1b, some 25 adults aged 18-55 years were enrolled at a single site in Boston, USA, between 29 July and 7 August 2020. Ad26.COV2.S consisted of a replication-incompetent adenovirus type 26 vector by which a prefusion-stabilized SARS-CoV-2 spike protein from the original Wuhan strain was expressed. Points on this clone: Its antigen remains undetermined. Base-call qualities are not available, and no considerably larger clone is one nucleotide away.

The clonotype originates from a person between 18 and 65 years old who received the Ad26.COV2.S COVID-19 vaccine or a placebo. Sample: peripheral blood, taken in a trial of Ad26.COV2.S vaccine versus placebo.

In nucleotide form, the sequence is TGTGCCAGCAGTGCTAAGTCTTACGGGGACTTCTCATCCTACGAGCAGTACTTC. Its coded protein is CASSAKSYGDFSSYEQYF. The rearranged segments are TRBV28 and TRBJ2-7, and the D gene may be TRBD2, 6 bases matching. Via the germline V gene, CDR1 is MDHEN and CDR2 SYDVKM. The CDR3 contains 18 residues, cysteine and phenylalanine counted. The entry retains the CDR3 DNA only, 54 bases that are in frame from base 1. V loses 5 bases, J loses 1 base, and the germline ends lie 24 bases apart.